The present entry profiles one TCR beta chain with its context. Its antigen is currently unknown. Using its own MiXCR run on the reads, TCRdb lists one record per CDR3 protein. The table has roughly 150,000 distinct CDR3 sequences, around a quarter seen once. The source of the sample is a study of T cell repertoires in cytomegalovirus infection. Overall study: It was the public TCR beta signatures that indicated both CMV infection and matching HLA type. The study's findings and limits: Using cumulative public TCR beta family frequency, the authors identified those who carried CMV together with the relevant HLA.

V was clipped by 7 bases and J by 9 bases, with 18 bases between them. Germline CDR1 is LNHDA and CDR2 is SQIVND (reference sequence). The CDR3 is 13 residues long. The chain employs TRBV19 and TRBJ1-1; the D is unclear. This TCR was sampled from a human donor in good health (CMV status not recorded). Some clones in this sample may be carry-over from other donors' samples. The sequenced sample was PBMCs. The CDR3 is CASTKLLHNKAFF. In DNA, the CDR3 is TGTGCCAGTACCAAACTCCTCCACAATAAAGCTTTCTTT.